This T cell receptor (beta chain) appears in the sequencing data of a study of T-cell memory formation after mild COVID-19. Details on this clonotype: Its antigen is not known.

From the 5' RACE reads, TCRdb called clonotypes with MiXCR, one entry per CDR3 protein. The sample holds about 210,000 distinct CDR3 sequences, under 30% seen once. Germline V gives CDR1 SGDLS, CDR2 YYNGEE. CDR3 length: 13 amino acids. Deletions cut 0 bases from V and 4 bases from J, with 6 bases between. Findings and limits, study-wide: Some SARS-CoV-2-responding clones were already detected in memory before infection. Most CD4+ clones that shrank were in CM and EM, while CD8+ ones turned up in EMRA. Contracting clones from day 15 to 85 had balanced CD4/CD8; later expanders favoured CD4+.

Specimen: PBMCs or a T cell subset sorted from them (not recorded which). This TCR was recovered from an adult woman who had mild COVID-19 (a few samples of this study predate the infection). Cell type and time point are not known. This chain links TRBV9 with TRBJ2-3, with unresolved D. Here the CDR3 reads CASSVEVADTQYF. CDR3 nucleotide sequence: TGTGCCAGCAGCGTAGAGGTCGCAGATACGCAGTATTTT.